Following are 16 T cell receptor beta chains from one sample sequenced in a study of T cell responses to AZD1222 COVID-19 vaccine. TCRdb's table, derived via immunoSEQ multiplex PCR, lists solely in-frame clones and lacks some. The table lists 90,000 to 120,000 clones, nearly 90% of them singletons, with around 4.5% in the top ten. The sample in question was peripheral blood, obtained 28 days after the second AZD1222 dose. These receptors all stem from an adult who received the AZD1222 COVID-19 vaccine.

The CDR3 sequence: CASSLFQLFSGANVLTF. Written as DNA, the CDR3 is TGCGCCAGCAGCTTGTTTCAGCTGTTCTCTGGGGCCAACGTCCTGACTTTC. V usage is TRBV5-1 and J usage is TRBJ2-6; D remains ambiguous. V was clipped by 1 base and J by 0 bases, with 11 bases between them. The CDR3 has 17 amino acids. Germline CDR1 SGHRS, CDR2 YFSETQ. The whole variable domain, filled in from reference TRBV5-1 and TRBJ2-6, reads KAGVTQTPRYLIKTRGQQVTLSCSPISGHRSVSWYQQTPGQGLQFLFEYFSETQRNKGNFPGRFSGRQFSNSRSEMNVSTLELGDSALYLCASSLFQLFSGANVLTFGAGSRLTVL.

The chain links TRBV2 to TRBJ2-7; D is possibly TRBD2 (6 bases). Germline V CDR1 and CDR2: SNHLY, FYNNEI. This CDR3 region has 12 residues. V was pared by 8 bases and J by 3 bases, with 11 bases between. DNA of the CDR3: TGTGCCAGCTTTAGCGGAAACTACGAGCAGTACTTC. It yields the protein CASFSGNYEQYF.

The chain recombines TRBV15 with TRBJ1-2; D unclear. Trimming took 0 bases from V and 5 from J, leaving 4 bases between them. CDR3 length: 12 residues. The germline gives CDR1 LNHNV, CDR2 YYDKDF (reference sequence). Here the CDR3 reads CATSRDAYGYTF. The DNA of the CDR3 is TGTGCCACCAGCAGAGATGCGTATGGCTACACCTTC.

V and J are TRBV28 and TRBJ1-6, with D possibly matching TRBD1 (5 bases). V lost 7 bases and J lost 1, with 11 bases in between. CDR1 is MDHEN, CDR2 SYDVKM, per germline. The CDR3 has 15 residues. As DNA, the CDR3 is TGTGCCAGCACCGGGGGACTATCCTATAATTCACCCCTCCACTTT. It encodes CASTGGLSYNSPLHF.

The chain links TRBV5-1 to TRBJ1-4, with D tentatively TRBD1 (5 bases). Looked up from germline, CDR1 is SGHRS and CDR2 is YFSETQ. The CDR3 is 15 residues long. V shed 4 bases and J shed 8 bases, with 18 bases lying between them. CDR3: CASSDNPGAGEKLFF. The CDR3 coding sequence is TGCGCCAGCAGCGACAATCCCGGGGCTGGGGAAAAACTGTTTTTT.

The chain couples TRBV5-6 to TRBJ1-6; D not resolved. Germline CDR1 reads SGHDT; CDR2 reads YYEEEE. Trimming took 2 bases from V and 0 from J, leaving 9 bases between them. The CDR3 covers 16 residues. CDR3 protein: CASSLTMSSYNSPLHF. The CDR3, as DNA: TGTGCCAGCAGCTTAACCATGAGCTCCTATAATTCACCCCTCCACTTT.

The chain joins TRBV2 to TRBJ1-1; D ambiguous. The CDR3 is 15 residues long. V was cut by 1 base and J by 5 bases, with 14 bases left in between. Germline V gene lookup returns CDR1 SNHLY and CDR2 FYNNEI. CDR3 sequence (DNA): TGTGCCAGCAGTGAAGGGCCACGAATAGGGACTGAAGCTTTCTTT. Translating it yields CASSEGPRIGTEAFF.

The sample holds one count of this clone. The chain links TRBV7-9 to TRBJ2-3; 7 bases line up with TRBD2. V lost 5 bases and J lost 3; bases outside the gene matches: 8. This CDR3 is built from 15 residues. Germline CDR1 and CDR2: SEHNR and FQNEAQ (reference sequence). CDR3 in DNA: TGTGCCAGCAGCCGCTGGGGGGGGGTGACAGATACGCAGTATTTT. This codes for CASSRWGGVTDTQYF.

The gene calls are TRBV10-2 and TRBJ1-6; weak D call: TRBD1 (5 bases). From germline, CDR1 is WSHSY and CDR2 SAAADI. The V gene lost 0 bases and the J gene lost 7 bases, with 19 bases spanning the gap. The CDR3 is 18 amino acids. The CDR3 nucleotides are TGCGCCAGCAGTGAGTCGTCGATGATGAAGGGGAAGAATTCACCCCTCCACTTT. Encoded protein: CASSESSMMKGKNSPLHF.

This clone was detected only once. This CDR3 reads CASSLDGTSLFAQFF. The CDR3 region has the DNA TGTGCCAGCAGCTTAGACGGGACTAGCCTTTTCGCGCAGTTCTTC. The rearrangement joins TRBV7-9 to TRBJ2-1, with TRBD2 matching over 9 bases. The CDR3 is 15 residues long. V was pared by 1 base and J by 12 bases, with 10 bases of the junction left unmatched. The germline gives CDR1 SEHNR, CDR2 FQNEAQ (reference sequence).

V gene TRBV7-2 combines with J gene TRBJ1-1; 8 bases align to TRBD1. This CDR3 is built from 13 residues. Unmatched junction bases numbered 5, after V lost 0 bases and J lost 11 bases. Germline values: CDR1 SGHTA, CDR2 FQGNSA. The CDR3 DNA follows: TGTGCCAGCAGCTTAGCACTAGACAGGGGCGCTTTCTTT. Protein product: CASSLALDRGAFF.

V usage is TRBV5-6 and J usage is TRBJ2-5; TRBD1 matches 7 bases. J was trimmed by 2 bases and V by 5 bases; bases with no gene match: 9. This CDR3 contains 15 residues. Germline CDR1 and CDR2: SGHDT and YYEEEE. The CDR3 nucleotides are TGTGCCAGCAGTCATCAACAGGGGCGACAAGAGACCCAGTACTTC. Translation: CASSHQQGRQETQYF.

The rearrangement uses TRBV11-2 and TRBJ2-1; D is unclear. Trimming pared 1 base from V and 13 bases from J, leaving 20 bases between. This CDR3 is 15 amino acids long. Germline CDR1 and CDR2: SGHAT and FQNNGV. CDR3 nucleotides: TGTGCCAGCAGCTTAGTCTCAGACTTAGCTTTAGGACAGTTCTTC. Protein sequence: CASSLVSDLALGQFF. Drawing the rest from reference TRBV11-2 and TRBJ2-1, the complete variable domain is EAGVAQSPRYKIIEKRQSVAFWCNPISGHATLYWYQQILGQGPKLLIQFQNNGVVDDSQLPKDRFSAERLKGVDSTLKIQPAKLEDSAVYLCASSLVSDLALGQFFGPGTRLTVL.

The chain combines TRBV6-1 with TRBJ2-3; 11 nucleotides align to TRBD1. The CDR3 runs 16 residues. V gave up 4 bases and J gave up 6 bases; unmatched junction bases: 9. Germline V CDR1 and CDR2: MNHNS, SASEGT. The CDR3 is CASSARDRGAPDTQYF. The CDR3 coding sequence is TGTGCCAGCAGTGCCCGGGACAGGGGGGCCCCGGATACGCAGTATTTT.

V usage is TRBV10-3 and J usage is TRBJ2-5, with TRBD1 matching 7 bases. V was clipped by 3 bases and J by 6 bases; unmatched bases: 7. Germline CDR1 ENHRY, CDR2 SYGVKD. CDR3 length: 14 amino acids. In nucleotides, the CDR3 is TGTGCCATCAGTGAACAAGGGGACAGAAAGACCCAGTACTTC. Its translation is CAISEQGDRKTQYF.

The rearrangement uses TRBV6-5 and TRBJ2-3; D remains ambiguous. V lost 2 bases and J 3 bases, leaving 12 bases between the germline ends. The CDR3 covers 15 residues. Per germline, CDR1 MNHEY and CDR2 SVGAGI. The DNA of the CDR3 is TGTGCCAGCAGTTACGATGGGGTTGGGACAGATACGCAGTATTTT. Encoded protein: CASSYDGVGTDTQYF.